These T cell receptor beta chains were read from a single sample in a study of T cell responses to AZD1222 COVID-19 vaccine. The repertoire was sequenced with immunoSEQ multiplex PCR; TCRdb's copy has only in-frame clones and lacks some. The sample shows roughly 82,000 clones, roughly 81% of them seen only once. The sample was peripheral blood, taken on day 0 of AZD1222 vaccination. The receptors were gathered from an adult in good health. CDR3s include the opening cysteine and the closing phenylalanine or tryptophan. D genes are given only for firm matches. Clone size is shown for a subset of rows, as once, few, many or a class of expanded clone.

TRBV5-4	TRBJ2-5	-	-	CASREMGEETQYF	TGTGCCAGCCGCGAGATGGGGGAAGAGACCCAGTACTTC
TRBV30	TRBJ2-5	-	-	CAWSRETQYF	TGTGCCTGGAGTCGGGAGACCCAGTACTTC
TRBV2	TRBJ1-2	-	-	CASSGGVYYGYTF	TGTGCCAGCAGTGGAGGGGTGTACTATGGCTACACCTTC
TRBV3-1/TRBV3-2	TRBJ2-1	-	-	CASSQDLGGIDEQFF	TGTGCCAGCAGCCAAGATCTAGGTGGGATTGATGAGCAGTTCTTC
TRBV4-2	TRBJ2-7	TRBD1	once	CASSRTGTGDYYEQYF	TGTGCCAGCAGCCGGACGGGGACAGGGGATTACTACGAGCAGTACTTC
TRBV4-3	TRBJ2-2	TRBD1	-	CASSQGLQGNWDTGELFF	TGCGCCAGCAGCCAAGGTCTACAGGGGAACTGGGACACCGGGGAGCTGTTTTTT
TRBV9	TRBJ2-7	-	-	CASSATSGRTEQYF	TGTGCCAGCAGCGCAACCTCCGGACGGACCGAGCAGTACTTC
TRBV9	TRBJ2-3	TRBD2	few	CASSTTGGLVADTQYF	TGTGCCAGCAGCACCACCGGGGGGTTGGTAGCAGATACGCAGTATTTT
TRBV29-1	TRBJ2-6	-	-	CSVAGGMSGANVLTF	TGCAGCGTTGCTGGAGGGATGTCTGGGGCCAACGTCCTGACTTTC
TRBV11-1	TRBJ2-5	TRBD2	-	CASSPSGNSFGETQYF	TGTGCCAGCAGCCCCAGCGGGAACAGCTTCGGAGAGACCCAGTACTTC
TRBV7-9	TRBJ2-6	-	-	CASTLDRANVLTF	TGTGCCAGCACCCTGGACAGGGCCAACGTCCTGACTTTC
TRBV7-7	TRBJ2-2	TRBD1	once	CASSQSDRDTGELFF	TGTGCTAGCAGCCAATCCGACAGGGACACCGGGGAGCTGTTTTTT
TRBV6-2/TRBV6-3	TRBJ1-5	-	-	CASSYSFSRGRQPQHF	TGTGCCAGCAGTTACTCATTTTCTAGGGGAAGGCAGCCCCAGCATTTT
TRBV7-2	TRBJ1-2	-	-	CASSLVTGGGYTF	TGTGCCAGCAGCTTAGTAACCGGAGGCGGCTACACCTTC
TRBV5-1	TRBJ2-7	-	-	CASSLGGSSSYEQYF	TGCGCCAGCAGCTTGGGCGGAAGTAGCTCCTACGAGCAGTACTTC
TRBV5-4	TRBJ1-5	-	once	CASSAVGAGQPQHF	TGTGCCAGCAGCGCGGTTGGGGCGGGTCAGCCCCAGCATTTT
TRBV19	TRBJ1-5	TRBD1	-	CASSKRTGLNQPQHF	TGTGCCAGTAGTAAGCGGACAGGGTTGAATCAGCCCCAGCATTTT
TRBV30	TRBJ1-6	-	-	CAWSVLGGNNSPLHF	TGTGCCTGGAGTGTACTAGGAGGGAATAATTCACCCCTCCACTTT
TRBV6-5	TRBJ2-7	TRBD2	once	CASSPGGTSYEQYF	TGTGCCAGCAGTCCGGGGGGAACCTCCTACGAGCAGTACTTC
TRBV28	TRBJ2-1	TRBD2	-	CASRPSGTSSYNEQFF	TGTGCCAGCAGGCCCAGCGGGACCAGCTCCTACAATGAGCAGTTCTTC
TRBV2	TRBJ2-1	TRBD1	-	CARPSEPTGRRNEQFF	TGTGCCAGACCATCGGAACCGACAGGGAGAAGAAATGAGCAGTTCTTC
TRBV7-3	TRBJ1-6	TRBD1	-	CASREQGTVNSPLHF	TGTGCCAGCAGAGAACAGGGGACTGTGAATTCACCCCTCCACTTT
TRBV7-9	TRBJ1-5	TRBD1	-	CASSPGQGLAQPQHF	TGTGCCAGCAGCCCGGGACAGGGTTTGGCTCAGCCCCAGCATTTT
TRBV19	TRBJ2-3	TRBD2	-	CASSRVAGGGDTQYF	TGTGCCAGTAGTAGGGTAGCGGGGGGCGGAGATACGCAGTATTTT
TRBV7-6	TRBJ2-2	-	-	CASSPSAGELFF	TGTGCCAGCAGCCCCTCGGCTGGGGAGCTGTTTTTT
TRBV4-1	TRBJ2-2	-	-	CASSQIPGGESSRELFF	TGCGCCAGCAGCCAAATTCCTGGGGGCGAGAGTAGCAGGGAGCTGTTTTTT
TRBV6-5	TRBJ2-7	-	-	CASSGDKGYEQYF	TGTGCCAGCAGCGGGGACAAAGGTTACGAGCAGTACTTC
TRBV7-9	TRBJ1-1	-	-	CASSLEQGNTEAFF	TGTGCCAGCAGCTTGGAACAGGGGAACACTGAAGCTTTCTTT
TRBV10-1	TRBJ2-7	-	-	CASSDSSGYEQYF	TGCGCCAGCAGTGATAGTTCGGGATACGAGCAGTACTTC
TRBV28	TRBJ2-5	-	-	CASSSLPTQYF	TGTGCCAGCAGTTCCCTTCCGACCCAGTACTTC
TRBV18	TRBJ1-1	-	-	CAGGSRGQEAFF	TGTGCGGGGGGAAGCAGGGGCCAAGAAGCTTTCTTT
TRBV7-6	TRBJ1-3	-	-	CASSQRPGAGNTIYF	TGTGCCAGCAGCCAGCGACCCGGTGCTGGAAACACCATATATTTT
TRBV6-2/TRBV6-3	TRBJ2-7	-	-	CASSFPGASSEQYF	TGTGCCAGCAGTTTCCCCGGTGCCTCCTCCGAGCAGTACTTC
TRBV5-1	TRBJ1-3	TRBD1	once	CASSPQGPISGNTIYF	TGCGCCAGCAGCCCACAGGGGCCTATCTCTGGAAACACCATATATTTT
TRBV7-9	TRBJ2-5	-	-	CASSPRAVQETQYF	TGTGCCAGCAGCCCCAGGGCGGTCCAAGAGACCCAGTACTTC
TRBV19	TRBJ2-1	TRBD1	-	CASSIAAGQGLNEQFF	TGTGCCAGTAGTATAGCAGCGGGACAGGGTCTGAATGAGCAGTTCTTC
TRBV9	TRBJ2-1	-	-	CASSVGGYRNEQFF	TGTGCCAGCAGCGTAGGGGGGTACCGGAATGAGCAGTTCTTC
TRBV7-2	TRBJ2-2	-	-	CASSLGWGGTGELFF	TGTGCCAGCAGCTTAGGATGGGGCGGGACCGGGGAGCTGTTTTTT
TRBV15	TRBJ1-3	-	-	CATSRDRQSLSGNTIYF	TGTGCCACCAGCAGAGATCGGCAGAGCCTCTCTGGAAACACCATATATTTT
TRBV7-2	TRBJ1-4	TRBD1	-	CASSLARTGGDFSRKLFF	TGTGCCAGCAGCTTAGCCAGGACAGGGGGCGACTTTAGTCGGAAACTGTTTTTT
TRBV19	TRBJ1-1	TRBD1	-	CASSIGSPGGTEAFF	TGTGCCAGTAGTATAGGCTCCCCAGGGGGCACTGAAGCTTTCTTT